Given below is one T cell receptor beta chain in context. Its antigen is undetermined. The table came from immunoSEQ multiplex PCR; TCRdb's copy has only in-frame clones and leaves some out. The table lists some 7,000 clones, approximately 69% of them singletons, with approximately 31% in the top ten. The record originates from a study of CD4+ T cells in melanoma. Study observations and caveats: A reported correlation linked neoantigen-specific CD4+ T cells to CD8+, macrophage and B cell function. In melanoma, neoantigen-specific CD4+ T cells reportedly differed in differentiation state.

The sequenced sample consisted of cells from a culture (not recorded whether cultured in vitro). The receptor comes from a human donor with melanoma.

The CDR3 DNA sequence: TGTGCCAGCAGTTTAGGGGACCTGAACACTGAAGCTTTCTTT. This sequence encodes CASSLGDLNTEAFF. The chain joins TRBV27 to TRBJ1-1; tentatively, D is TRBD1 (5 bases). Per the germline V gene, CDR1 is MNHEY and CDR2 is SMNVEV (reference sequence). The CDR3 contains 14 residues. Trimming stripped 2 bases from V and 0 bases from J, with 7 bases between.